This T cell receptor (beta chain) is from a study of CD8 T cells in Susac syndrome. The ends were cut back, 3 bases at V and 5 bases at J, with 20 bases in the middle. The CDR3 has 16 amino acids. Looked up from germline, CDR1 is MDHEN and CDR2 is SYDVKM. An input of about 0.5 to 1 ug of RNA was subjected to reverse transcription using random hexamers. TCRdb called the immunoSEQ multiplex PCR reads again in MiXCR, with one record for every CDR3 protein. The sample records 350,000 to 550,000 distinct CDR3 sequences, more than 80% being singletons. The TCR was taken from a human donor with multiple sclerosis. This chain connects TRBV28 to TRBJ2-7; D possibly corresponds to TRBD2 (6 bases). The sample comprised CD8+ T cells from PBMCs. In nucleotides, the CDR3 is TGTGCCAGCAGTTTTCTGTTCTCCAGGGACTTCAACGAGCAGTACTTC. Translation: CASSFLFSRDFNEQYF.